The clone carrying this T cell receptor (beta chain) was seen only once. What it binds is not known. These data belong to a study of Ad26.COV2.S vaccination and SARS-CoV-2 variants. In the study overall: It was the COV1001 Ad26.COV2.S trial arm that included the donor. Ad26.COV2.S was injected intramuscularly once or twice, 56 days apart. Points from the study as a whole: It is possible that the TCR breadth and depth analyses underestimated the total T cell responses. Participants given vaccine showed non-spike TCR breadth similar to that of placebo recipients.

Germline CDR1 reads MNHEY; CDR2 reads SVGEGT. This CDR3 spans 13 amino acids. V was shortened by 6 bases and J by 5 bases, with 13 bases between the two germline ends. Profiling relied on immunoSEQ multiplex PCR, and the TCRdb table lists in-frame clones only, not all of them. The sample shows about 350,000 clones, 80% to 90% of them seen only once. Treatment defined: about 20 received Ad26.COV2.S at low or high dose, single or two shots; five or six received placebo; per-sample allocation not given. All samples were drawn on day 63, counting from the first vaccine or placebo injection. The sample here was peripheral blood, taken in a trial of Ad26.COV2.S vaccine versus placebo. The receptor was isolated from a person between 18 and 59 years old who received the Ad26.COV2.S COVID-19 vaccine or a placebo. The chain couples TRBV6-2 or TRBV6-3 to TRBJ1-1; D is uncertain. The CDR3 here is CASSLGLGTEAFF. In DNA form, the CDR3 reads TGTGCCAGCAGCTTAGGTCTGGGGACTGAAGCTTTCTTT.